This T cell receptor beta chain comes out of a study of immune cell composition in non-small cell lung cancer. The wider study: Lung adenocarcinoma or squamous carcinoma made up most tumours. Study-wide points: Smoking pack-years did not significantly correlate with tumour TCR-beta clonality.

Sequencing used immunoSEQ multiplex PCR; TCRdb keeps in-frame clones, though not all of them. Found here are approximately 8,000 clones, roughly 78% of them singletons; the top ten hold over 9.5%. The V gene's germline CDR1 is MNHEY and CDR2 SMNVEV (reference sequence). V was cut by 0 bases and J by 0 bases, with 9 bases left in between. This CDR3 has 17 amino acids. Remarks on this clone: Its matching antigen is unknown.

DNA was extracted from unsorted cell suspensions stored frozen. The sequenced sample consisted of lung tumor tissue. The rearrangement uses TRBV27 and TRBJ2-6, with D uncertain. The clonotype comes from a human donor with non-small cell lung cancer. The chain's CDR3 is CASSLSGRLSGANVLTF. In DNA form, the CDR3 reads TGTGCCAGCAGTTTATCCGGACGGCTCTCTGGGGCCAACGTCCTGACTTTC.